This is a list of T cell receptor beta chains from one sample in a study of human T cells and chemical hapten exposure. TCRdb independently ran MiXCR on the RACE reads; one entry per CDR3 protein. The sample consists of more than 250,000 distinct CDR3 sequences, about 9% of them appearing once. The sequencing used whole blood, collected in connection with sensitization to the hapten diphenylcyclopropenone (DPC). These receptors were taken from a woman between 40 and 55 years old with alopecia areata. Some clones in this sample may be carry-over from other donors' samples. CDR3s leave out the opening cysteine and the closing phenylalanine or tryptophan. Fields, in order: CDR3 length, J gene, V gene, CDR3 protein.

cdr3_length: 16; j_call: TRBJ2-3; v_call: TRBV20-1; cdr3_aa: SARAGERLAGVSDTQY
cdr3_length: 16; j_call: TRBJ2-7; v_call: TRBV11-2; cdr3_aa: ASSSNPPRTTFSYEQY
cdr3_length: 12; j_call: TRBJ2-7; v_call: TRBV27; cdr3_aa: ASSFGQYSSEQY
cdr3_length: 11; j_call: TRBJ2-3; v_call: TRBV20-1; cdr3_aa: SAPRQGVDTQY
cdr3_length: 12; j_call: TRBJ2-7; v_call: TRBV7-2; cdr3_aa: ASRRDAGVGEQY
cdr3_length: 13; j_call: TRBJ2-6; v_call: TRBV2; cdr3_aa: ASSDQGTGANVLT
cdr3_length: 12; j_call: TRBJ1-1; v_call: TRBV21-1; cdr3_aa: ASSARRMNTEAF
cdr3_length: 16; j_call: TRBJ1-5; v_call: TRBV6-2/TRBV6-3; cdr3_aa: ASSYKVRDRGLYQPQH
cdr3_length: 12; j_call: TRBJ2-2; v_call: TRBV29-1; cdr3_aa: SVVGLTNTGELF
cdr3_length: 13; j_call: TRBJ2-7; v_call: TRBV20-1; cdr3_aa: SARDRDRLPYEQY
cdr3_length: 15; j_call: TRBJ2-3; v_call: TRBV7-9; cdr3_aa: ASSWTGLAGFTDTQY
cdr3_length: 12; j_call: TRBJ2-7; v_call: TRBV29-1; cdr3_aa: SVAQSSGSYEQY
cdr3_length: 11; j_call: TRBJ1-4; v_call: TRBV24-1; cdr3_aa: ATSDSQNEKLF
cdr3_length: 11; j_call: TRBJ2-1; v_call: TRBV7-2; cdr3_aa: ASSSWTQNEQF
cdr3_length: 13; j_call: TRBJ2-1; v_call: TRBV6-4; cdr3_aa: ASSGLAGGPGEQF
cdr3_length: 13; j_call: TRBJ2-5; v_call: TRBV19; cdr3_aa: ASSNWRLQQETQY
cdr3_length: 8; j_call: TRBJ2-1; v_call: TRBV29-1; cdr3_aa: SVVGNEQF
cdr3_length: 14; j_call: TRBJ1-2; v_call: TRBV6-5; cdr3_aa: ASKRGRPDDASGYT
cdr3_length: 11; j_call: TRBJ1-2; v_call: TRBV6-1; cdr3_aa: ASRIWGGYGYT
cdr3_length: 11; j_call: TRBJ1-1; v_call: TRBV12-3/TRBV12-4; cdr3_aa: ASIIRGVTEAF
cdr3_length: 12; j_call: TRBJ2-3; v_call: TRBV10-3; cdr3_aa: ALRGAINTDTQY
cdr3_length: 11; j_call: TRBJ1-1; v_call: TRBV5-6; cdr3_aa: ASSLRGYTEAF
cdr3_length: 11; j_call: TRBJ1-1; v_call: TRBV30; cdr3_aa: AWSVRADTEAF
cdr3_length: 12; j_call: TRBJ2-3; v_call: TRBV5-1; cdr3_aa: ASSIRQGADTQY
cdr3_length: 12; j_call: TRBJ2-7; v_call: TRBV6-2/TRBV6-3; cdr3_aa: ASIESGNPTEQY
cdr3_length: 11; j_call: TRBJ2-2; v_call: TRBV7-9; cdr3_aa: ASSLLYTGELF
cdr3_length: 13; j_call: TRBJ2-7; v_call: TRBV6-5; cdr3_aa: ATKRGGTGIYEQY
cdr3_length: 14; j_call: TRBJ2-1; v_call: TRBV11-3; cdr3_aa: ASSLLAGASYNEQF
cdr3_length: 12; j_call: TRBJ1-1; v_call: TRBV12-3/TRBV12-4; cdr3_aa: ASSTGGLNTEAF
cdr3_length: 10; j_call: TRBJ2-7; v_call: TRBV10-3; cdr3_aa: AINSGIYEQY
cdr3_length: 16; j_call: TRBJ2-1; v_call: TRBV27; cdr3_aa: ASREGAGGTLSYNEQF
cdr3_length: 12; j_call: TRBJ1-5; v_call: TRBV6-4; cdr3_aa: SSIRQGTSQPQH
cdr3_length: 14; j_call: TRBJ2-7; v_call: TRBV18; cdr3_aa: ASSPVLADRSYEQY
cdr3_length: 11; j_call: TRBJ1-5; v_call: TRBV12-3/TRBV12-4; cdr3_aa: ASTSVWDQPQH
cdr3_length: 10; j_call: TRBJ1-5; v_call: TRBV2; cdr3_aa: ASREGSRGQH
cdr3_length: 12; j_call: TRBJ2-5; v_call: TRBV11-2; cdr3_aa: ASSSRGPGETQY
cdr3_length: 14; j_call: TRBJ2-1; v_call: TRBV27; cdr3_aa: ASSLRLRLAHTEQF
cdr3_length: 13; j_call: TRBJ1-6; v_call: TRBV4-2; cdr3_aa: ASSQGGALNSPLH
cdr3_length: 13; j_call: TRBJ2-7; v_call: TRBV6-6; cdr3_aa: ASTRDKSSSYEQY
cdr3_length: 10; j_call: TRBJ2-7; v_call: TRBV29-1; cdr3_aa: SVEQGPYEQY
cdr3_length: 12; j_call: TRBJ1-1; v_call: TRBV12-3/TRBV12-4; cdr3_aa: ASSLSGANTEAF
cdr3_length: 13; j_call: TRBJ2-5; v_call: TRBV4-1; cdr3_aa: ASSQVGRIGETQY
cdr3_length: 12; j_call: TRBJ2-5; v_call: TRBV27; cdr3_aa: ASSFQWDGETQY